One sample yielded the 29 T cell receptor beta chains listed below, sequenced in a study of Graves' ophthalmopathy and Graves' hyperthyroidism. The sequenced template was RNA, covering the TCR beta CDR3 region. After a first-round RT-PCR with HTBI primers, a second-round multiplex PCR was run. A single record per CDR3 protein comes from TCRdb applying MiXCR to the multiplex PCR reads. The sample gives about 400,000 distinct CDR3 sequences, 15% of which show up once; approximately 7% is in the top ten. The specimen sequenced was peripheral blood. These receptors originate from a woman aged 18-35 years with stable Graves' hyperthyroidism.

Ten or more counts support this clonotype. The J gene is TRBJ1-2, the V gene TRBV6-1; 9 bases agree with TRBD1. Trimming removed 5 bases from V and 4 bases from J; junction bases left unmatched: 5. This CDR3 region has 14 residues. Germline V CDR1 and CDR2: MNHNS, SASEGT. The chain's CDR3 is CASSTGGASYGYTF. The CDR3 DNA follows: TGTGCCAGCAGTACAGGGGGCGCGAGCTATGGCTACACCTTC.

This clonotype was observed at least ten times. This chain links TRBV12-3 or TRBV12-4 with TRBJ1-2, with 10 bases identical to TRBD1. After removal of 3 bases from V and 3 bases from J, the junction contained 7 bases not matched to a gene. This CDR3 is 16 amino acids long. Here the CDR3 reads CASSLGGQGTHYGYTF. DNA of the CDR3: TGTGCCAGCAGTTTGGGGGGACAGGGGACGCACTATGGCTACACCTTC.

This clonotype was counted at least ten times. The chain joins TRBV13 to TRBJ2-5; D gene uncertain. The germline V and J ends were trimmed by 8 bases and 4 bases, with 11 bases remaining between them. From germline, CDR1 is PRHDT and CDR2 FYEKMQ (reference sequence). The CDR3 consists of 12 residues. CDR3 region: CASAFIGETQYF. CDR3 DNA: TGTGCCAGCGCGTTCATTGGAGAGACCCAGTACTTC.

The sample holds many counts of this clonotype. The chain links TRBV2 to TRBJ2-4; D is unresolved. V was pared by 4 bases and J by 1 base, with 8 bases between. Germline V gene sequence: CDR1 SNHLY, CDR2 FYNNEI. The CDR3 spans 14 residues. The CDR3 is CASSGLFAKNIQYF. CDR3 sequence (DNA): TGTGCCAGCAGTGGATTGTTCGCCAAAAACATTCAGTACTTC. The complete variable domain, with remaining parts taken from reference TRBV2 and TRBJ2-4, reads EPEVTQTPSHQVTQMGQEVILRCVPISNHLYFYWYRQILGQKVEFLVSFYNNEISEKSEIFDDQFSVERPDGSNFTLKIRSTKLEDSAMYFCASSGLFAKNIQYFGAGTRLSVL.

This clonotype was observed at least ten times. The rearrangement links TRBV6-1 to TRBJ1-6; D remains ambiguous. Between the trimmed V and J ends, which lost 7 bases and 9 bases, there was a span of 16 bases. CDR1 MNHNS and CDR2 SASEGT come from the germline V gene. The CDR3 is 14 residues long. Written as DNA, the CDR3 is TGTGCCAGCACCATTTCCCCGGAGATTTCACCCCTCCACTTT. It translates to CASTISPEISPLHF.

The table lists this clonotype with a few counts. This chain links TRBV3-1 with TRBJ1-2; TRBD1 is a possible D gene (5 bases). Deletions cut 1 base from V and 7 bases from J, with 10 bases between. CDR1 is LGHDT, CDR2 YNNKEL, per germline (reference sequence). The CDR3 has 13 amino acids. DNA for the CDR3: TGTGCCAGCAGCCAAGTCGGCAGGGCTGGCTACACCTTC. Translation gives CASSQVGRAGYTF.

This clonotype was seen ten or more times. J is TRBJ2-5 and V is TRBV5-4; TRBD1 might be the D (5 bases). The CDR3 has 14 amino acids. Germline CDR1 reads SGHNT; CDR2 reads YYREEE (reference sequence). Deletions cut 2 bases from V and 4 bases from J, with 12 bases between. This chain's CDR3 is CASSFQGIGETQYF. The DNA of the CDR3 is TGTGCCAGCAGCTTTCAGGGTATCGGAGAGACCCAGTACTTC.

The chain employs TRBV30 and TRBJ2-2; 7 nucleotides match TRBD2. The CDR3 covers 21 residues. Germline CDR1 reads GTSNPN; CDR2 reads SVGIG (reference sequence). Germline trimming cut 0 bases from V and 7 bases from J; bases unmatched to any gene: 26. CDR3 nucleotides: TGTGCCTGGAGTGTACAACCACTGAGCTGGGAGCGGGGAAATGTTGGCGGGGAGCTGTTTTTT. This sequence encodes CAWSVQPLSWERGNVGGELFF.

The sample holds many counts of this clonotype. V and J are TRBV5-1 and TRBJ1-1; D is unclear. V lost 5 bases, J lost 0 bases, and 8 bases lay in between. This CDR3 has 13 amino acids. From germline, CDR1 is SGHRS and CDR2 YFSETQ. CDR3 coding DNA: TGCGCCAGCAGGTTGACGGTGAACACTGAAGCTTTCTTT. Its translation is CASRLTVNTEAFF.

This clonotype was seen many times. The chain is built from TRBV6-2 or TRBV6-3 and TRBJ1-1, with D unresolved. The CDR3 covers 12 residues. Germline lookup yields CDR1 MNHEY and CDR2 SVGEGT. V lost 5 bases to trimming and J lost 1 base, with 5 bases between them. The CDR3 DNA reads TGTGCCAGCAGTCGACGGAACACTGAAGCTTTCTTT. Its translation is CASSRRNTEAFF.

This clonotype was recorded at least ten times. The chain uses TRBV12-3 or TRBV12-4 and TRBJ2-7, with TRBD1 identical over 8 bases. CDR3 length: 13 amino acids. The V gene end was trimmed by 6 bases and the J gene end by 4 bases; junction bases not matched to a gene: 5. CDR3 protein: CASSKWTGYEQYF. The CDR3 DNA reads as TGTGCCAGCAGCAAGTGGACAGGGTACGAGCAGTACTTC.

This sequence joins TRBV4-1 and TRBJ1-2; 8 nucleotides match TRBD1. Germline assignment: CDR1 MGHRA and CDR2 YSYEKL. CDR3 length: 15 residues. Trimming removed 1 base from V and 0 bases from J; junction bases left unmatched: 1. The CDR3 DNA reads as TGCGCCAGCAGCCAAGCGACAGGGGCTAACTATGGCTACACCTTC. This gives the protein CASSQATGANYGYTF.

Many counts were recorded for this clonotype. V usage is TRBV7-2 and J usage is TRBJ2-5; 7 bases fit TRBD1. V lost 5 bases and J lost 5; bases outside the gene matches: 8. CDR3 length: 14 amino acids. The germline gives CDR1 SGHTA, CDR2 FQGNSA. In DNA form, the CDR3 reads TGTGCCAGCAGCACCGACAGGGACCGGGAGACCCAGTACTTC. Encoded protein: CASSTDRDRETQYF. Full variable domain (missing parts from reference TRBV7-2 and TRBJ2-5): GAGVSQSPSNKVTEKGKDVELRCDPISGHTALYWYRQSLGQGLEFLIYFQGNSAPDKSGLPSDRFSAERTGGSVSTLTIQRTQQEDSAVYLCASSTDRDRETQYFGPGTRLLVL.

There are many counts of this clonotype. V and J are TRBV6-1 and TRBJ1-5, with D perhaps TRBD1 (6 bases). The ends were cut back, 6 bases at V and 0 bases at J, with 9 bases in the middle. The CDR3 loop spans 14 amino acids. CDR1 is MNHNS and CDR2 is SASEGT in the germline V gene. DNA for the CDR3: TGTGCCAGCAGAGAGGGGGTTAGCAATCAGCCCCAGCATTTT. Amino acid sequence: CASREGVSNQPQHF.

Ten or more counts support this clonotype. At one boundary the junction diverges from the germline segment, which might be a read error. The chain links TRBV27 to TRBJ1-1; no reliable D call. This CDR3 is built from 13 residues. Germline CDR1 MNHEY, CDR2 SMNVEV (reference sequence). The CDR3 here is CASRLSVNTEAFF. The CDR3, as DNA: TGTGCCAGCAGGTTATCGGTTAACACTGAAGCTTTCTTT.

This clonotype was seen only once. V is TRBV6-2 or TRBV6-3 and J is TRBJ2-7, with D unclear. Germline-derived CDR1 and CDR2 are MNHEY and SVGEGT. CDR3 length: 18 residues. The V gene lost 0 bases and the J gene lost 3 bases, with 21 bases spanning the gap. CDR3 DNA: TGTGCCAGCAGTTACTCGATACCCCCGCGCACAGCAGACTACGAGCAGTACTTC. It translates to CASSYSIPPRTADYEQYF.

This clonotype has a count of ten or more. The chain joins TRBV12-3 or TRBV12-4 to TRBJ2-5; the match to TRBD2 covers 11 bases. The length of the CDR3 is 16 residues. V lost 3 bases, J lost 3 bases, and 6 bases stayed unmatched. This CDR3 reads CASSLEASGGKETQYF. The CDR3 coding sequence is TGTGCCAGCAGTTTGGAGGCTAGCGGGGGGAAAGAGACCCAGTACTTC.

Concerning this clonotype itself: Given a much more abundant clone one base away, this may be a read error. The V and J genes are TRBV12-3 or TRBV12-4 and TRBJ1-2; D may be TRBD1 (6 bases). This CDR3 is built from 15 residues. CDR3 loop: CASSYQGSTNYGYAF. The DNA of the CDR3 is TGTGCCAGCAGTTATCAGGGGTCTACTAACTATGGCTACGCCTTC.

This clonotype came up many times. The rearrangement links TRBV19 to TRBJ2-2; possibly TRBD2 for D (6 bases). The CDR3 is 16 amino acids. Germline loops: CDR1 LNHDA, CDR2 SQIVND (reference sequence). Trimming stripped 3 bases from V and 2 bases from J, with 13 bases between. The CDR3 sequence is CASSMGGATNTGELFF. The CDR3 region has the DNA TGTGCCAGTAGTATGGGAGGAGCAACTAACACCGGGGAGCTGTTTTTT.

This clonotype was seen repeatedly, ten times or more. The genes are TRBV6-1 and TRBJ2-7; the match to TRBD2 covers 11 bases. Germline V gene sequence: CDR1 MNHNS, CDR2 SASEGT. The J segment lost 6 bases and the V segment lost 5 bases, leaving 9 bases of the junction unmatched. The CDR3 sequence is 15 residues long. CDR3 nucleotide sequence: TGTGCCAGCAGTCGGCATAGCGGGGGGGTATCCGAGCAGTACTTC. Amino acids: CASSRHSGGVSEQYF.

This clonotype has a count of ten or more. CDR3: CASSYGGSHNSPLHF. CDR3 coding DNA: TGTGCCAGCAGTTACGGGGGGAGCCATAATTCACCCCTCCACTTT. This chain connects TRBV6-5 to TRBJ1-6, with D perhaps TRBD1 (5 bases). CDR3 length: 15 residues. CDR1 is MNHEY and CDR2 is SVGAGI in the germline V gene. Trimming took off 2 bases at V and 5 bases at J, with 10 bases between the two ends.

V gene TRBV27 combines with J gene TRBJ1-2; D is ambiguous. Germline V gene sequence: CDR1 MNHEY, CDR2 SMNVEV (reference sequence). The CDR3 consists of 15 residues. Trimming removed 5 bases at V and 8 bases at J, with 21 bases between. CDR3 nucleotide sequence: TGTGCCAGCAGTGCAACCCAAAGGAAAACTGTGGGCTACACCTTC. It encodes CASSATQRKTVGYTF.

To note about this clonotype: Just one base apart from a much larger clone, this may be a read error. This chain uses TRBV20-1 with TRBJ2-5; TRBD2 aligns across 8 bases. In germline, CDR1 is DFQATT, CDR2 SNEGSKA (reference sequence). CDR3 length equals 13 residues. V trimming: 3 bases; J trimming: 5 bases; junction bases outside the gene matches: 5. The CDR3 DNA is TGCAGTGCTAGGCGGGGGGTAACTGAGACCCAGTACTTC. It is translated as CSARRGVTETQYF.

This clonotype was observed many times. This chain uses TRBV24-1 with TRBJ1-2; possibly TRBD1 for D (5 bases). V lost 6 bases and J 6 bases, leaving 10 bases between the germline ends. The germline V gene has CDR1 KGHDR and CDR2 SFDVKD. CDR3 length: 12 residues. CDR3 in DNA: TGTGCCACCAGTCAGGGAAGGAATGGCTACACCTTC. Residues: CATSQGRNGYTF.

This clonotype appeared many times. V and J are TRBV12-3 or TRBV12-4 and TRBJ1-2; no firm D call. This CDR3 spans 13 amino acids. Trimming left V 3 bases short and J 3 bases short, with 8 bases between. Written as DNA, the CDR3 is TGTGCCAGCAGTTTGGCCGAGTACTATGGCTACACCTTC. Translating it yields CASSLAEYYGYTF.

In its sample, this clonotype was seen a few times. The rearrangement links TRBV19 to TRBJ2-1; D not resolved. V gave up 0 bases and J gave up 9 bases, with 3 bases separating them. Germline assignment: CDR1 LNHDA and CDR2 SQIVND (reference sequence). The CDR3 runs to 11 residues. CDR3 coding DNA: TGTGCCAGTAGTATAGATCTTGAGCAGTTCTTC. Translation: CASSIDLEQFF.

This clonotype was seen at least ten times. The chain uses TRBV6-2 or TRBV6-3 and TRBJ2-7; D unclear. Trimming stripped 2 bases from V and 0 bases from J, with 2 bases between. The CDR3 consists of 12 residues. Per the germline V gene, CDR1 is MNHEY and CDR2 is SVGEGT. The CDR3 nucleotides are TGTGCCAGCAGTTACACCTCCTACGAGCAGTACTTC. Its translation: CASSYTSYEQYF.

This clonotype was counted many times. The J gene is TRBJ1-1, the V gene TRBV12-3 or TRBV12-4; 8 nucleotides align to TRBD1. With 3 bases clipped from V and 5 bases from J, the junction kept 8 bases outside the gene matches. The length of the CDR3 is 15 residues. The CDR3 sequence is CASSFVRTGSTEAFF. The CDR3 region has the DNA TGTGCCAGCAGTTTCGTTCGGACAGGGAGTACTGAAGCTTTCTTT.

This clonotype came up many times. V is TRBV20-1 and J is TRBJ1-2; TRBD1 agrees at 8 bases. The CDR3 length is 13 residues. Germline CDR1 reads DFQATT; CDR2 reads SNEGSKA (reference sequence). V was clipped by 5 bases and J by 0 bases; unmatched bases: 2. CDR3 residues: CSAPGGTNYGYTF. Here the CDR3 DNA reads TGCAGTGCTCCAGGGGGCACTAACTATGGCTACACCTTC.